This TCR beta chain was captured in a study of molecular identifiers for immune sequencing clone quantification. Germline V gives CDR1 MNHEY, CDR2 SMNVEV (reference sequence). This CDR3 is built from 13 residues. TCRdb reprocessed the PCR reads with MiXCR, giving one entry per CDR3 protein. The sample carries over 85,000 distinct CDR3 sequences, roughly 23% recorded once. A word on this clonotype: The junction departs from the called germline gene at one end, perhaps through a read error.

The sequenced sample was naive CD8+ T cells from blood, with Jurkat cell RNA spiked in. The subset denotes: FACS-sorted CD8+CD4-CCR7+CD45RA+ naive T cells. V and J are TRBV27 and TRBJ2-3, with D perhaps matching TRBD2 (5 bases). The clonotype comes from a human donor in good health. Some libraries in this study had Jurkat cell RNA spiked in. The CDR3 nucleotides read TGTGCCAGCAGCTGGGAGAGCACAGATACGCGGTATTTT. This codes for CASSWESTDTRYF.